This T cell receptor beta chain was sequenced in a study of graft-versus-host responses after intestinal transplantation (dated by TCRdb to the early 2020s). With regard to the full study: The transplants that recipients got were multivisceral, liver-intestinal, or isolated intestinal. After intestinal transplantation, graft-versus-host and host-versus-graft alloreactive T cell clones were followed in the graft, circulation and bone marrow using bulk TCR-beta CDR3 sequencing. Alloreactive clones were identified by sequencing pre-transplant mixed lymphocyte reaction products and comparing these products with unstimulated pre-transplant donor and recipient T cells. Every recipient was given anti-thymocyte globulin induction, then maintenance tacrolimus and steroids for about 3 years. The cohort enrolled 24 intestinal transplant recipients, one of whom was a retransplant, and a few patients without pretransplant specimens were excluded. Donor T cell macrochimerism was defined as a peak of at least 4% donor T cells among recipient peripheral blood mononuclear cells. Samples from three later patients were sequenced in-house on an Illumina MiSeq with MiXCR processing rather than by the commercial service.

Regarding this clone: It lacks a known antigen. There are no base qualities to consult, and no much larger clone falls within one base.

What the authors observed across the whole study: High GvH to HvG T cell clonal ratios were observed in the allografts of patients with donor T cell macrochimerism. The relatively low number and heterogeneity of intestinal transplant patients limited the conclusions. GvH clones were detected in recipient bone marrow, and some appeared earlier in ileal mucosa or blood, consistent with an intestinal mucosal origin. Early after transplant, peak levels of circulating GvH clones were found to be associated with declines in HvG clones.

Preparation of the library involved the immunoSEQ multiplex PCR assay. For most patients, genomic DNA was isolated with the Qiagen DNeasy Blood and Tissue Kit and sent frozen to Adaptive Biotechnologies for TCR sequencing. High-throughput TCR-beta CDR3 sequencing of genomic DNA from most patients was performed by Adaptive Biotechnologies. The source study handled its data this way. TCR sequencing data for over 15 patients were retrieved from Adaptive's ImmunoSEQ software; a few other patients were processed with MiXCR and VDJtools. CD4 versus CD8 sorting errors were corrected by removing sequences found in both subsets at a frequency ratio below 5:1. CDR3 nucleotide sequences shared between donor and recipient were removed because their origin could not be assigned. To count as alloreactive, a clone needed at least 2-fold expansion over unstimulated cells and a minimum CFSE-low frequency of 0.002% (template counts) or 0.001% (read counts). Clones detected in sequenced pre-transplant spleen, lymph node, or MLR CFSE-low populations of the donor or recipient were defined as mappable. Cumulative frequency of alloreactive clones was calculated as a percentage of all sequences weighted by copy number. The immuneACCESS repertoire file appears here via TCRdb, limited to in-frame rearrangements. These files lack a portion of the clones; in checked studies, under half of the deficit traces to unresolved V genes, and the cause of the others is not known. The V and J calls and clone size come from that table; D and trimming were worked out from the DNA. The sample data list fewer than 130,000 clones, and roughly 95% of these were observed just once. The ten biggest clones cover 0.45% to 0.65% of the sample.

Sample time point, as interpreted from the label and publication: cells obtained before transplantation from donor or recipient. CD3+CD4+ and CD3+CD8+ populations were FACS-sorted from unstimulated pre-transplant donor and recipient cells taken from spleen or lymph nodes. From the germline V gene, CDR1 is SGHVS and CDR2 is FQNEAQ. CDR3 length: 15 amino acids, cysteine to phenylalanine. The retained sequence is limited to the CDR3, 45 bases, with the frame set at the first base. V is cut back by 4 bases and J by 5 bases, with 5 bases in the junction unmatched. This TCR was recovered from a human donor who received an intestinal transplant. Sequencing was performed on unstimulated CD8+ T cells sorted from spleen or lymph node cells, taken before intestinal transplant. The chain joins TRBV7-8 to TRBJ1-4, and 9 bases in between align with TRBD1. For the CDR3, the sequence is CASSSGTGRNEKLFF. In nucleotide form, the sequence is TGTGCCAGCAGCTCGGGGACAGGGAGGAATGAAAAACTGTTTTTT.